The clone carrying this T cell receptor beta chain was picked up many times. This sample is part of a study of Graves' ophthalmopathy and Graves' hyperthyroidism. At the level of the study: Peripheral blood was gathered at the point of initial diagnosis, before any treatment started.

The sequenced template was RNA, covering the TCR beta CDR3 region. Scientists carried out first-round RT-PCR using HTBI primers and then a second-round multiplex PCR. TCRdb used MiXCR to reprocess the multiplex PCR reads, holding one entry per CDR3 protein. This sample has fewer than 650,000 distinct CDR3 sequences, with about 24% found just once. CDR1 MNHEY and CDR2 SMNVEV come from the germline V gene (reference sequence). The length of the CDR3 is 16 residues. With V trimmed by 5 bases and J by 4 bases, 12 bases remained unmatched. An approximately 10 ml volume of fresh peripheral blood provided the PBMCs.

The sequenced material came from peripheral blood. This chain connects TRBV27 to TRBJ2-7, with 9 bases fitting TRBD1. The TCR originated in a woman aged 18-30 years with stable Graves' hyperthyroidism. Some clones in this sample may be carry-over from other donors' samples. CDR3 coding DNA: TGTGCCAGCAGTATGTTAATGACAGGGGGTGTTTACGAGCAGTACTTC. It codes for CASSMLMTGGVYEQYF.